This passage covers 15 T cell receptor beta chains from one sample sequenced in a study of PD-L1 blockade in urothelial cancer. The time point denotes: peripheral blood 6 weeks after treatment start. Generated by immunoSEQ multiplex PCR, the TCRdb table keeps only in-frame clones and is missing some. Of fewer than 90,000 clones in the sample, roughly 90% are singletons; the top ten hold 0.87%. The sequences come from PBMCs, collected around atezolizumab (anti-PD-L1) treatment. The source is a woman at least 80 years old with urothelial cancer.

This chain joins TRBV28 and TRBJ1-2, with 7 nucleotides matching TRBD1. The V and J ends lost 2 bases and 3 bases, in that order; junction bases with no gene match: 12. The length of the CDR3 is 17 residues. From germline, CDR1 is MDHEN and CDR2 SYDVKM. CDR3 residues: CASSLGGTEVLDYGYTF. The DNA for the CDR3 is TGTGCCAGCAGTTTAGGGGGGACAGAAGTTCTGGACTATGGCTACACCTTC.

The V call is TRBV19, the J call TRBJ1-3; no reliable D call. The CDR3 length is 12 residues. The V gene's germline CDR1 is LNHDA and CDR2 SQIVND (reference sequence). The germline V and J ends were trimmed by 10 bases and 4 bases, with 11 bases remaining between them. The CDR3 loop reads CATQMAGNTIYF. CDR3 sequence (DNA): TGTGCCACCCAGATGGCCGGAAACACCATATATTTT.

The V gene is TRBV7-2, the J gene TRBJ2-2, with 9 positions matching TRBD1. The CDR3 has 17 residues. CDR1 SGHTA and CDR2 FQGNSA come from the germline V gene. V dropped 1 base and J dropped 1; count of bases not matched to a gene: 4. The CDR3 nucleotides read TGTGCCAGCAGCTTAGAGGGGACAGGGAGGAACACCGGGGAGCTGTTTTTT. The encoded protein is CASSLEGTGRNTGELFF.

The chain employs TRBV28 and TRBJ2-7; 8 bases map to TRBD1. Looked up from germline, CDR1 is MDHEN and CDR2 is SYDVKM. The CDR3 is made up of 15 amino acids. The trim removed 4 bases at V and 1 base at J, leaving 6 bases unmatched. CDR3 in amino acids: CASSSADRVSYEQYF. The CDR3 DNA reads TGTGCCAGCAGTTCAGCGGACAGGGTTTCCTACGAGCAGTACTTC.

The J gene is TRBJ2-1, the V gene TRBV5-1; unclear D gene. The CDR3 sequence is 13 residues long. The germline V and J ends were trimmed by 3 bases and 5 bases, with 9 bases remaining between them. Germline V gene data show CDR1 as SGHRS and CDR2 as YFSETQ. This CDR3 is CASSSNLDNEQFF. The CDR3 DNA reads TGCGCCAGCAGCTCCAATTTAGACAATGAGCAGTTCTTC.

This rearrangement joins TRBV7-3 to TRBJ2-3; 14 nucleotides match TRBD2. This CDR3 is built from 17 residues. Germline V gene sequence: CDR1 SGHTA, CDR2 FQGTGA. Germline trimming cut 4 bases from V and 0 bases from J; bases unmatched to any gene: 3. CDR3 loop: CASSSGLAGGSTDTQYF. CDR3 sequence (DNA): TGTGCCAGCAGCTCAGGACTAGCGGGAGGAAGCACAGATACGCAGTATTTT.

The rearrangement links TRBV9 to TRBJ2-1, with TRBD2 matching 7 bases. Trimming at V came to 0 bases and at J to 0 bases, leaving 3 bases not matched to a gene. Germline CDR1 SGDLS, CDR2 YYNGEE. This CDR3 contains 16 residues. The CDR3 reads CASSVDGGSSYNEQFF. CDR3 sequence (DNA): TGTGCCAGCAGCGTAGACGGCGGGAGCTCCTACAATGAGCAGTTCTTC.

This chain connects TRBV5-1 to TRBJ1-1, with D possibly being TRBD1 (6 bases). Germline-derived CDR1 and CDR2 are SGHRS and YFSETQ. The germline V and J ends were trimmed by 0 bases and 1 base, with 10 bases remaining between them. CDR3 length: 15 residues. The CDR3 bases are TGCGCCAGCAGCTTGGTGGGGGCCCCGAACACTGAAGCTTTCTTT. Residues: CASSLVGAPNTEAFF.

The gene calls are TRBV7-8 and TRBJ2-5; maybe TRBD2 (5 bases). Germline loops: CDR1 SGHVS, CDR2 FQNEAQ. This CDR3 spans 16 amino acids. Trimming took 4 bases from V and 5 from J, leaving 20 bases between them. CDR3 loop: CASSWGSGLSGETQYF. The CDR3 coding sequence is TGTGCCAGCAGCTGGGGTTCGGGCCTCTCGGGGGAGACCCAGTACTTC. Complete variable domain (other parts from reference TRBV7-8 and TRBJ2-5): GAGVSQSPRYKVAKRGQDVALRCDPISGHVSLFWYQQALGQGPEFLTYFQNEAQLDKSGLPSDRFFAERPEGSVSTLKIQRTQQEDSAVYLCASSWGSGLSGETQYFGPGTRLLVL.

The chain employs TRBV5-1 and TRBJ2-3, with D unresolved. CDR1 is SGHRS and CDR2 is YFSETQ in the germline V gene. This CDR3 is built from 15 residues. Trimming stripped 4 bases from V and 4 bases from J, with 16 bases between. CDR3 protein: CASSVQAVAPDTQYF. Here the CDR3 DNA reads TGCGCCAGCAGCGTCCAGGCCGTGGCCCCAGATACGCAGTATTTT.

This sequence joins TRBV13 and TRBJ2-7, with TRBD1 matching over 11 bases. CDR1 is PRHDT, CDR2 FYEKMQ, per germline (reference sequence). J gave up 6 bases and V 1 base, and 8 bases lay outside the gene matches. The CDR3 has 16 amino acids. CDR3: CASSLAYPGQGGEQYF. For the CDR3, the DNA is TGTGCCAGCAGCTTAGCCTATCCGGGACAGGGGGGCGAGCAGTACTTC.

For the CDR3, the DNA is TGTGCCAGCAGCTTATCATCAGGATTGAACACTGAAGCTTTCTTT. Translating it yields CASSLSSGLNTEAFF. V usage is TRBV11-1 and J usage is TRBJ1-1; the D is unclear. CDR3 size: 15 residues. V lost 2 bases and J 0 bases, leaving 10 bases between the germline ends. Germline lookup yields CDR1 SGHAT and CDR2 FQDESV (reference sequence). Together with reference TRBV11-1 and TRBJ1-1, the CDR3 gives the full variable domain: EAEVAQSPRYKITEKSQAVAFWCDPISGHATLYWYRQILGQGPELLVQFQDESVVDDSQLPKDRFSAERLKGVDSTLKIQPAELGDSAMYLCASSLSSGLNTEAFFGQGTRLTVV.

This rearrangement joins TRBV6-5 to TRBJ2-3; D gene ambiguous. CDR3 size: 13 residues. Trimming left V 6 bases short and J 5 bases short, with 12 bases between. Germline CDR1 is MNHEY and CDR2 is SVGAGI. The CDR3 DNA is TGTGCCAGCAGGCGCCCCTCCGGAGATACGCAGTATTTT. It translates to CASRRPSGDTQYF.

The CDR3 bases are TGTGCCAGCAGCGTAGGAGAGGGAGTTTCCTACGAGCAGTACTTC. This sequence encodes CASSVGEGVSYEQYF. The V call is TRBV9, the J call TRBJ2-7; possible D gene TRBD2, 5 bases. The V gene lost 0 bases and the J gene lost 1 base, with 11 bases spanning the gap. This CDR3 is 15 amino acids long. Germline V gene lookup returns CDR1 SGDLS and CDR2 YYNGEE.

The rearrangement uses TRBV7-7 and TRBJ1-3, with D perhaps TRBD1 (5 bases). V lost 2 bases and J 1 base, leaving 9 bases between the germline ends. The length of the CDR3 is 15 residues. The germline gives CDR1 SSHAT, CDR2 FNYEAQ (reference sequence). The CDR3 reads CASSLSTDSGNTIYF. The DNA of the CDR3 is TGTGCCAGCAGCTTATCGACAGATTCTGGAAACACCATATATTTT.